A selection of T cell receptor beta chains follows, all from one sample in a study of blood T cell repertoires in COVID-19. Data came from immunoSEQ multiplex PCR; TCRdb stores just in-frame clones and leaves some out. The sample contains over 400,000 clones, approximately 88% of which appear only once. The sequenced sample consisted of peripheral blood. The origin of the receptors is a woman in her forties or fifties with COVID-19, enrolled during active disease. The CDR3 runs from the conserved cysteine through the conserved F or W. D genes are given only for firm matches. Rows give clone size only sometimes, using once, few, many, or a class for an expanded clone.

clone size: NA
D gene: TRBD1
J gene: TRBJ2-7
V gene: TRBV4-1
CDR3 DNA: TGCGCCAGCAGCCAAGGTTCGACCGGGACAGGGATCGGGTACGAGCAGTACTTC
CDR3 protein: CASSQGSTGTGIGYEQYF

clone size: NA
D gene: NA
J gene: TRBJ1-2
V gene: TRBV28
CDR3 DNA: TGTGCCAGCAGTTTGACTTCAGGGTCGTATGGCTACACCTTC
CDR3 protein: CASSLTSGSYGYTF

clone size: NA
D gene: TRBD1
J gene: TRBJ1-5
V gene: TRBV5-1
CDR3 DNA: TGCGCCAGCAGCCCGCAGGGGGAGGGCAATCAGCCCCAGCATTTT
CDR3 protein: CASSPQGEGNQPQHF

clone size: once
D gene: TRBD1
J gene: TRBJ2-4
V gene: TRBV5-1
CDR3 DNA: TGCGCCAGCAGCTCGTTAACAGGGGGAGGCAAAAACATTCAGTACTTC
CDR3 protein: CASSSLTGGGKNIQYF

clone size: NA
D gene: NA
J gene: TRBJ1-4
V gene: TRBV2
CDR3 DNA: TGTGCCATCCGAACGTCCCTTCCATCTCTCCAGGAAAAACTGTTTTTT
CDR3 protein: CAIRTSLPSLQEKLFF

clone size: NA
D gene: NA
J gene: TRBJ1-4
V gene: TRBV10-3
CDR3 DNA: TGTGCCATCAGTGGATCCGGAGACAATGAAAAACTGTTTTTT
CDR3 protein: CAISGSGDNEKLFF

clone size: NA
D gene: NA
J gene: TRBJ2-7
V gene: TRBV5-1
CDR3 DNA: TGCGCCAGCAGCTTGGTAACCGGGAACGAGCAGTACTTC
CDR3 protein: CASSLVTGNEQYF

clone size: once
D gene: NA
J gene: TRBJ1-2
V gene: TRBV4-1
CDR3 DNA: TGCGCCAGCAGTCTACGTTTGGGGGCGAGCTATGGCTACACCTTC
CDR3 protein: CASSLRLGASYGYTF

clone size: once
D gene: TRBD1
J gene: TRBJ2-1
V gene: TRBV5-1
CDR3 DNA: TGCGCCAGCAGGAGTGGGACACAGGGGAATGAGCAGTTCTTC
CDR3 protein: CASRSGTQGNEQFF

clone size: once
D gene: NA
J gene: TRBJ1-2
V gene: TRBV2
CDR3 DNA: TGTGCCAGCAGCCTCTGGGGGCTCGGGGTTGGCTACACCTTC
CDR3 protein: CASSLWGLGVGYTF

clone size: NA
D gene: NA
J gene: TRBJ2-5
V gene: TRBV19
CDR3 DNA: TGTGCCAGTAGTATAGGCAGGGACCAAGAGACCCAGTACTTC
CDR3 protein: CASSIGRDQETQYF

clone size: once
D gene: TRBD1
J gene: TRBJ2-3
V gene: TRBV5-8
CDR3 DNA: TGTGCCAGCGAAAAAAATCTAGGGACAGCGAGGACAGATACGCAGTATTTT
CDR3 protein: CASEKNLGTARTDTQYF

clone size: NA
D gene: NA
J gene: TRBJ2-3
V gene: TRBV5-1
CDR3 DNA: TGCGCCAGCAGCTCTGTGGGGGCCGGGGATACGCAGTATTTT
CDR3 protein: CASSSVGAGDTQYF

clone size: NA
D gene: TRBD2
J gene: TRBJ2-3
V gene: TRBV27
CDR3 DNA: TGTGCCAGCAGACCGGTACTAGCGGGGGACCCGGATACGCAGTATTTT
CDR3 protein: CASRPVLAGDPDTQYF

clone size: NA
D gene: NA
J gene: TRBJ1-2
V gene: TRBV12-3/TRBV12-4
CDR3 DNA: TGTGCCAGCAGTTACAGGGCTGGCTACACCTTC
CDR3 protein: CASSYRAGYTF

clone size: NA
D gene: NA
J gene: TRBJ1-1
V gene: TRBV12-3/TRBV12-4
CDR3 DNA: TGTGCCAGCAGCAACGCCGGGACAGAAGCTTTCTTT
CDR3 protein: CASSNAGTEAFF

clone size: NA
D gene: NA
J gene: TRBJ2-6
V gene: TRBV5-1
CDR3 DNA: TGCGCCAGCAGCCATGGGGGGGCCGGGGCCAACGTCCTGACTTTC
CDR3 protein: CASSHGGAGANVLTF

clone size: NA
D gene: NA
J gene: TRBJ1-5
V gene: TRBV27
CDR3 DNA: TGTGCCAGCAGCCCAGGGTTCAGCAATCAGCCCCAGCATTTT
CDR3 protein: CASSPGFSNQPQHF

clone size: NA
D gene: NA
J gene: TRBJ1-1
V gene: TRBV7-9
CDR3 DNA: TGTGCCAGCAGCTTAGAATTGGCCACTGAAGCTTTCTTT
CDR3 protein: CASSLELATEAFF